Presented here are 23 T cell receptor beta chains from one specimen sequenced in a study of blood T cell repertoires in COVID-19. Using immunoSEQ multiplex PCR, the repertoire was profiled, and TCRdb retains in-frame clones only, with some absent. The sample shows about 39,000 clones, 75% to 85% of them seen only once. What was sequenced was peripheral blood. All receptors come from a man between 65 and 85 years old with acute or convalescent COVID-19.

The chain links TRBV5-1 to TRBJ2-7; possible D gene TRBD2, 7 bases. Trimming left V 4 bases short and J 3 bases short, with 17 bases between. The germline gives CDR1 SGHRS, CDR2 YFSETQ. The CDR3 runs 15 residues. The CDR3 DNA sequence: TGCGCCAGCAGCAGGGGGGAGCGGGGCTTCTACGAGCAGTACTTC. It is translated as CASSRGERGFYEQYF. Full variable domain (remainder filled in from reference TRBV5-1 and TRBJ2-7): KAGVTQTPRYLIKTRGQQVTLSCSPISGHRSVSWYQQTPGQGLQFLFEYFSETQRNKGNFPGRFSGRQFSNSRSEMNVSTLELGDSALYLCASSRGERGFYEQYFGPGTRLTVT.

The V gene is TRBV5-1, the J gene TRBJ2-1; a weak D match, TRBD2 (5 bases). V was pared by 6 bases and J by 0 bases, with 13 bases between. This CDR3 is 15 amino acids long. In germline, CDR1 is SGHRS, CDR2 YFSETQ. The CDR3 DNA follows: TGCGCCAGCAAGGATAGCGAGAGCTCCTACAATGAGCAGTTCTTC. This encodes CASKDSESSYNEQFF.

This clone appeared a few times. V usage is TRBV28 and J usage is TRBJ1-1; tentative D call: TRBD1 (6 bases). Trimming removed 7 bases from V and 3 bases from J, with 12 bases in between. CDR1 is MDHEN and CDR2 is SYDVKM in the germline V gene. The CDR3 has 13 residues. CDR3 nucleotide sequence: TGTGCCAGCACGACGGACAGCTACACTGAAGCTTTCTTT. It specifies CASTTDSYTEAFF. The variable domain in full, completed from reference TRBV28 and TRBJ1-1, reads DVKVTQSSRYLVKRTGEKVFLECVQDMDHENMFWYRQDPGLGLRLIYFSYDVKMKEKGDIPEGYSVSREKKERFSLILESASTNQTSMYLCASTTDSYTEAFFGQGTRLTVV.

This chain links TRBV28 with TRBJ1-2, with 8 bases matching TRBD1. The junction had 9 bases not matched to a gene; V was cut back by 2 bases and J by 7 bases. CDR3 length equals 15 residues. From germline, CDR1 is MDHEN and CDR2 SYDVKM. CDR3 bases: TGTGCCAGCAGTTTACCCTCCAGGGGGCTAAGTGGCTACACCTTC. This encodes CASSLPSRGLSGYTF.

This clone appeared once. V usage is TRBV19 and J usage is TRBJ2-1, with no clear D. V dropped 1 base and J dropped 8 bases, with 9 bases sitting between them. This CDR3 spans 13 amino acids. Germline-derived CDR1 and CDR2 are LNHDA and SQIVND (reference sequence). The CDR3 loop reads CASSIAPVYEQFF. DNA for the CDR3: TGTGCCAGTAGTATAGCCCCCGTCTATGAGCAGTTCTTC.

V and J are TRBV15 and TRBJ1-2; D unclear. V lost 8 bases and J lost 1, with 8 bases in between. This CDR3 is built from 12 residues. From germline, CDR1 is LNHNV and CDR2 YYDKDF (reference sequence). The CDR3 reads CATLADNYGYTF. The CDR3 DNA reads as TGTGCCACCCTTGCAGATAACTATGGCTACACCTTC.

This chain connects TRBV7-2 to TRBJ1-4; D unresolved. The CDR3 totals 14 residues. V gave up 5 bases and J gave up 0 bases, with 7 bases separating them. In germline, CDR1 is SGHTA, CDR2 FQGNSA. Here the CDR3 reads CASSPYPTNEKLFF. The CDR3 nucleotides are TGTGCCAGCAGCCCCTATCCAACTAATGAAAAACTGTTTTTT. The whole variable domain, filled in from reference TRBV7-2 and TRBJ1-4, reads GAGVSQSPSNKVTEKGKDVELRCDPISGHTALYWYRQSLGQGLEFLIYFQGNSAPDKSGLPSDRFSAERTGGSVSTLTIQRTQQEDSAVYLCASSPYPTNEKLFFGSGTQLSVL.

This chain's CDR3 is CASSLGQGGSYTF. In DNA form, the CDR3 reads TGTGCCAGCAGCCTGGGACAGGGAGGTAGCTACACCTTC. This chain joins TRBV7-9 and TRBJ1-2; the match to TRBD1 covers 9 bases. From germline, CDR1 is SEHNR and CDR2 FQNEAQ (reference sequence). The CDR3 is 13 amino acids. Trimming cost V 5 bases and J 9 bases; bases outside gene matches: 7.

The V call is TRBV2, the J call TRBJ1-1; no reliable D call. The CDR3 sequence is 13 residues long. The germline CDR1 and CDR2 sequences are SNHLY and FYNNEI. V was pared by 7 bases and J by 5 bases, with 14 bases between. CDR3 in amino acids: CASTNQERTEAFF. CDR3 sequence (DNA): TGTGCCAGCACCAACCAGGAAAGGACTGAAGCTTTCTTT. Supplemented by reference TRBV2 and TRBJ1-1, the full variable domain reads EPEVTQTPSHQVTQMGQEVILRCVPISNHLYFYWYRQILGQKVEFLVSFYNNEISEKSEIFDDQFSVERPDGSNFTLKIRSTKLEDSAMYFCASTNQERTEAFFGQGTRLTVV.

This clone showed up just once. The CDR3 loop is CASSEAGTSGSLATQYF. The DNA of the CDR3 is TGTGCCAGCAGTGAAGCTGGGACTAGCGGGAGCCTTGCTACGCAGTATTTT. The V and J genes are TRBV6-1 and TRBJ2-3; the match to TRBD2 covers 14 bases. V gave up 0 bases and J gave up 8 bases; unmatched junction bases: 7. This CDR3 has 17 residues. The germline CDR1 and CDR2 sequences are MNHNS and SASEGT.

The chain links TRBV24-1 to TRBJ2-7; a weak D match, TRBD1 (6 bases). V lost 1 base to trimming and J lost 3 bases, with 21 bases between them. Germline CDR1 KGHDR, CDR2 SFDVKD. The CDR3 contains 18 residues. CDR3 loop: CATSDFNPQTGLDYEQYF. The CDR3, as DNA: TGTGCCACCAGTGATTTCAACCCTCAGACAGGACTGGACTACGAGCAGTACTTC.

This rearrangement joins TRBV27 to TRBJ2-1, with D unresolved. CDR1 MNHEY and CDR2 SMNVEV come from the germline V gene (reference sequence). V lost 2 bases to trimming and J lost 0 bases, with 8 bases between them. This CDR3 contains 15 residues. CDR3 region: CASSLDLGSYNEQFF. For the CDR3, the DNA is TGTGCCAGCAGTTTAGACTTAGGCTCCTACAATGAGCAGTTCTTC.

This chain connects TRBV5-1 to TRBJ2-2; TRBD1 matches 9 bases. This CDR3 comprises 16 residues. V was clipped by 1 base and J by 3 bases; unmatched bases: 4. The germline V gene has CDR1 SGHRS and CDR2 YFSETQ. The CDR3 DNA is TGCGCCAGCAGCTTGACTACAGGGGGCGACACCGGGGAGCTGTTTTTT. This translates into CASSLTTGGDTGELFF.

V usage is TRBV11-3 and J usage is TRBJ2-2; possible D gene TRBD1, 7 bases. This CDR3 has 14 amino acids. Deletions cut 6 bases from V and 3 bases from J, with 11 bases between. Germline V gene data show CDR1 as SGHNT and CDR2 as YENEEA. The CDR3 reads CASSQGEDTGELFF. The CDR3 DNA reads TGTGCCAGCAGTCAGGGGGAGGACACCGGGGAGCTGTTTTTT.

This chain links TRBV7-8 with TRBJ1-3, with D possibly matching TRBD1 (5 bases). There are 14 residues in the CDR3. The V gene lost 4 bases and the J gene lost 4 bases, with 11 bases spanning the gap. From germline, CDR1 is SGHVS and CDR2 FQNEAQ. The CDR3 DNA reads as TGTGCCAGCAGCTCGGGACTGCGGGGAAACACCATATATTTT. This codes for CASSSGLRGNTIYF.

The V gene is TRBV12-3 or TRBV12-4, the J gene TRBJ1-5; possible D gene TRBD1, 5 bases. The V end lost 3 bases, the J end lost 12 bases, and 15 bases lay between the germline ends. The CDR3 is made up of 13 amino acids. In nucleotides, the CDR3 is TGTGCCAGCAGTTTCGGGGGTGGGGGAATCCAGCATTTT. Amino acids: CASSFGGGGIQHF.

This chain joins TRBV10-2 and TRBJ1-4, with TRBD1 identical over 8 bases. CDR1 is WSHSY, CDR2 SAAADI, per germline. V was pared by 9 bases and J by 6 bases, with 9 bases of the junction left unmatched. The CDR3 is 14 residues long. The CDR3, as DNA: TGCGCCAGTTGGACAGGGCTGGCCTATGAAAAACTGTTTTTT. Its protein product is CASWTGLAYEKLFF.

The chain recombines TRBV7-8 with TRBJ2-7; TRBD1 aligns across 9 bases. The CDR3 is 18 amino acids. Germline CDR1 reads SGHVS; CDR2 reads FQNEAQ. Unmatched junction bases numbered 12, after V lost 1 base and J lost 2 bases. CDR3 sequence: CASSLVPGQGGGTYEQYF. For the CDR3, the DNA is TGTGCCAGCAGCTTAGTCCCGGGACAGGGTGGTGGAACCTACGAGCAGTACTTC.

The CDR3 reads CSVATQYQETQYF. The CDR3 nucleotides read TGCAGCGTTGCAACACAGTACCAAGAGACCCAGTACTTC. The chain joins TRBV29-1 to TRBJ2-5; D remains ambiguous. Trimming took off 4 bases at V and 0 bases at J, with 9 bases between the two ends. This CDR3 region has 13 residues. CDR1 is SQVTM, CDR2 ANQGSEA, per germline. The full variable domain, rest sourced from reference TRBV29-1 and TRBJ2-5, is SAVISQKPSRDICQRGTSLTIQCQVDSQVTMMFWYRQQPGQSLTLIATANQGSEATYESGFVIDKFPISRPNLTFSTLTVSNMSPEDSSIYLCSVATQYQETQYFGPGTRLLVL.

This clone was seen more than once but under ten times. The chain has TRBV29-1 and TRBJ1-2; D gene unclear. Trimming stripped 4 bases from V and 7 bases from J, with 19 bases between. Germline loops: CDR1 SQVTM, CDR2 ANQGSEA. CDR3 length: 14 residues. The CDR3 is CSVGLAGSRVGYTF. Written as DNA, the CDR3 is TGCAGCGTTGGACTGGCGGGGAGCCGCGTTGGCTACACCTTC.

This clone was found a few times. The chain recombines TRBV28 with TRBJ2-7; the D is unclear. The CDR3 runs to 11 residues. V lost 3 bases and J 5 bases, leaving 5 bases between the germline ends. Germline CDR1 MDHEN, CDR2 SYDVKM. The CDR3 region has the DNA TGTGCCAGCAGTTTCCACAACGAGCAGTACTTC. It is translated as CASSFHNEQYF.

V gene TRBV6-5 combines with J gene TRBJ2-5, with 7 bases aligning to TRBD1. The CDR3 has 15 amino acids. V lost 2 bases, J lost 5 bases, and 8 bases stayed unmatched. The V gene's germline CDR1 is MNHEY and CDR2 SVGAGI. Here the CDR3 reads CASSYGQTGIETQYF. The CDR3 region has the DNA TGTGCCAGCAGTTACGGGCAGACAGGGATCGAGACCCAGTACTTC.

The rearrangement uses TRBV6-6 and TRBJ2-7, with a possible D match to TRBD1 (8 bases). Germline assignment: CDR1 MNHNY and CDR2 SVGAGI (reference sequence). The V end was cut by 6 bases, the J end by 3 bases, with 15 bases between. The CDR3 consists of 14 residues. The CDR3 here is CASRRTGGVYEQYF. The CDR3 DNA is TGTGCCAGCAGGCGAACAGGGGGGGTCTACGAGCAGTACTTC.